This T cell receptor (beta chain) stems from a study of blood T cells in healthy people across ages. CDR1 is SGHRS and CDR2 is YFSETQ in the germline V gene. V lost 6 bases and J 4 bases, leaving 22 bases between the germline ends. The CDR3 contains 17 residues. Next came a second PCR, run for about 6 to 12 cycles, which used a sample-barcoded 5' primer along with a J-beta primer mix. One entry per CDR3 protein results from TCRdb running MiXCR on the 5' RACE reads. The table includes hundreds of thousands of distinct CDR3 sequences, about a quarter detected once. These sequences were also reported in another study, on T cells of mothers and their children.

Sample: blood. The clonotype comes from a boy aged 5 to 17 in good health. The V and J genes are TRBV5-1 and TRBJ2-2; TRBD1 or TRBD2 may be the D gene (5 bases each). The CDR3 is CASTPLGAGPITGELFF. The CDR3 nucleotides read TGCGCCAGCACCCCTCTCGGGGCAGGGCCCATCACCGGGGAGCTGTTTTTT. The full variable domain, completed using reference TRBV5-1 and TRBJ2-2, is KAGVTQTPRYLIKTRGQQVTLSCSPISGHRSVSWYQQTPGQGLQFLFEYFSETQRNKGNFPGRFSGRQFSNSRSEMNVSTLELGDSALYLCASTPLGAGPITGELFFGEGSRLTVL.